This entry is about one T cell receptor beta chain. This specimen belongs to a study of lymphopenia after photon versus proton radiotherapy. Only in-frame clones appear in the TCRdb table, and some are missing; sequencing was by immunoSEQ multiplex PCR. This table has roughly 53,000 clones, around four fifths appearing once. V lost 5 bases and J lost 7; bases outside the gene matches: 10. The CDR3 sequence is 15 residues long. CDR1 and CDR2 (germline): SGHVS, FQNEAQ. This sample comprised peripheral blood, obtained from a patient treated with photon-based radiotherapy. The clonotype was recovered from a man aged 50 to 59 with gastric cancer. The rearrangement joins TRBV7-8 to TRBJ2-7; 11 bases are shared with TRBD2. As DNA, the CDR3 is TGTGCCAGCAGCCTGCCGGGACTAGCGGTACCGGAGCAGTACTTC. Translation gives CASSLPGLAVPEQYF.